The 4 T cell receptor beta chains in this list originate from one sample, sequenced in a study of radiation and T cells in renal cell carcinoma. Documented time point: blood 2 weeks post-SBRT. As for treatment: 15 Gy SBRT to primary tumor, nephrectomy 4 weeks later. Some clones are missing from TCRdb's copy, which holds only in-frame ones; the method was immunoSEQ multiplex PCR. The top ten clones hold approximately 5% of a sample with 120,000 or so clones, roughly four fifths of them seen once. The sample here was blood, taken from a patient whose treatment included radiotherapy and nephrectomy. The receptors shown here come from a man aged 50 to 60 with renal cell carcinoma.

This clone was picked up one time. This rearrangement joins TRBV7-9 to TRBJ2-3; 14 positions match TRBD2. With V trimmed by 8 bases and J by 0 bases, 10 bases remained unmatched. CDR3 size: 18 residues. Per germline, CDR1 SEHNR and CDR2 FQNEAQ (reference sequence). This CDR3 reads CASRLLGTSGGSTDTQYF. DNA of the CDR3: TGTGCCAGCCGACTCCTAGGGACTAGCGGGGGTAGCACAGATACGCAGTATTTT.

The chain employs TRBV6-6 and TRBJ1-5; TRBD1 aligns across 7 bases. Germline V gives CDR1 MNHNY, CDR2 SVGAGI (reference sequence). This CDR3 is built from 15 residues. The J segment lost 4 bases and the V segment lost 5 bases, leaving 8 bases of the junction unmatched. The CDR3 DNA is TGTGCCAGCAGTGGCGGCTCGACAGGGAATCAGCCCCAGCATTTT. Translated: CASSGGSTGNQPQHF.

V gene TRBV7-8 combines with J gene TRBJ1-2; D gene ambiguous. Germline CDR1 and CDR2: SGHVS and FQNEAQ. The CDR3 covers 14 residues. With 0 bases removed from V and 1 base from J, the gap between germline ends came to 6 bases. CDR3: CASSLAGDNYGYTF. The CDR3 DNA follows: TGTGCCAGCAGCTTAGCTGGGGATAACTATGGCTACACCTTC.

The J gene is TRBJ2-7, the V gene TRBV2; a weak D match, TRBD2 (6 bases). Deletions cut 4 bases from V and 1 base from J, with 11 bases between. Germline assignment: CDR1 SNHLY and CDR2 FYNNEI. This CDR3 comprises 14 residues. The CDR3 DNA reads TGTGCCAGCAGTGCCCAACGGGAGTCCTACGAGCAGTACTTC. It translates to CASSAQRESYEQYF.